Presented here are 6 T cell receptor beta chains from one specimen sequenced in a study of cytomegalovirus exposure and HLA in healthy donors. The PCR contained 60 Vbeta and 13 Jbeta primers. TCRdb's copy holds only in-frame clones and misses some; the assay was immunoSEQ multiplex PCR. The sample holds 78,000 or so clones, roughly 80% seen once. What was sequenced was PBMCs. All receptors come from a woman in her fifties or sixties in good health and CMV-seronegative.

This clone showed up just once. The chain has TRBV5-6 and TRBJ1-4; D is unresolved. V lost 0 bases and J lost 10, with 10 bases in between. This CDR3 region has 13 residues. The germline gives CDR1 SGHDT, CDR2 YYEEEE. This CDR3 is CASSLAGVGKLFF. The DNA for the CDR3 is TGTGCCAGCAGCTTGGCCGGGGTCGGAAAACTGTTTTTT.

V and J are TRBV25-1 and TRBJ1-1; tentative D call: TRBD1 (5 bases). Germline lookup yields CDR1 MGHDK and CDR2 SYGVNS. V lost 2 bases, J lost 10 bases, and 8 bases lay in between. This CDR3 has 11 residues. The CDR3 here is CASSEQGGAFF. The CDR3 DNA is TGTGCCAGCAGTGAACAGGGAGGAGCTTTCTTT.

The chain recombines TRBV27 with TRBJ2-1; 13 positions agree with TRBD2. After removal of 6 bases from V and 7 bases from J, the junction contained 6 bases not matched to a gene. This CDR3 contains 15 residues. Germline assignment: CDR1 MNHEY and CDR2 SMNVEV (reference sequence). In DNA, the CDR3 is TGTGCCAGCAGCACTAGCGGGAGGGCGGGTAATGAGCAGTTCTTC. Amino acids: CASSTSGRAGNEQFF.

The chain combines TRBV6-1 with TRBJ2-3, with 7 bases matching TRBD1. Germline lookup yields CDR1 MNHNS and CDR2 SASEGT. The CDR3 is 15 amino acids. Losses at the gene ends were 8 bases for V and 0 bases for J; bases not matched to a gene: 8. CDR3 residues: CASLSGTASTDTQYF. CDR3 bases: TGTGCCAGCCTATCGGGGACAGCTAGCACAGATACGCAGTATTTT.

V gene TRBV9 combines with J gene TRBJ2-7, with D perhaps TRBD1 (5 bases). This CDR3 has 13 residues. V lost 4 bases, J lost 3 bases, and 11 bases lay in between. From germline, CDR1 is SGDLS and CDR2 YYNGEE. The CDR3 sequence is CASSPSDSYEQYF. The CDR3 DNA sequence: TGTGCCAGCAGCCCATCAGACAGCTACGAGCAGTACTTC.

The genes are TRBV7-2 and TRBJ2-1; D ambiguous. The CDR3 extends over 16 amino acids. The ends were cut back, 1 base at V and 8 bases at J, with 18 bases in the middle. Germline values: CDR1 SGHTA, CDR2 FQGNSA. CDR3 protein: CASSLVGSSRFHEQFF. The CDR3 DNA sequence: TGTGCCAGCAGCTTAGTTGGGTCTAGTAGGTTCCATGAGCAGTTCTTC.